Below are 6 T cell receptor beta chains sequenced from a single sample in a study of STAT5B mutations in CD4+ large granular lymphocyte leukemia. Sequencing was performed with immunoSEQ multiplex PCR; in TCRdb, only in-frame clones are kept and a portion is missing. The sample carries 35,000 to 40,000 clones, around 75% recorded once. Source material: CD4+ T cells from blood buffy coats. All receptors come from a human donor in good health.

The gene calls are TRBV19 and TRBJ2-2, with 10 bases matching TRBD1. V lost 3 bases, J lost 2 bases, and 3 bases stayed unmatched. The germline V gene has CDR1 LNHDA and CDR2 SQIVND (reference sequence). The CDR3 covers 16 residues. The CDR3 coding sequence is TGTGCCAGTAGTATCCGGACAGGGGGTAACACCGGGGAGCTGTTTTTT. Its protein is CASSIRTGGNTGELFF.

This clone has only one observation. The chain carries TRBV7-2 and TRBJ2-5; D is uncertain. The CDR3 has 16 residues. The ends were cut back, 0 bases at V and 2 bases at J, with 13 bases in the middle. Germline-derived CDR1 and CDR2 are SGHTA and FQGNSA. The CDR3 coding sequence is TGTGCCAGCAGCTTAGCGACGGTGGGATTTCAAGAGACCCAGTACTTC. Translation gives CASSLATVGFQETQYF.

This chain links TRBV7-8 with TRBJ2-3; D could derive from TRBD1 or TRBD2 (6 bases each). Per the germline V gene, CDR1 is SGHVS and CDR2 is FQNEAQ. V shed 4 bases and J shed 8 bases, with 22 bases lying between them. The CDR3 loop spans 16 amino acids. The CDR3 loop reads CASSWGAPASTGTQYF. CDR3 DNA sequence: TGTGCCAGCAGCTGGGGGGCGCCCGCTAGCACGGGTACGCAGTATTTT.

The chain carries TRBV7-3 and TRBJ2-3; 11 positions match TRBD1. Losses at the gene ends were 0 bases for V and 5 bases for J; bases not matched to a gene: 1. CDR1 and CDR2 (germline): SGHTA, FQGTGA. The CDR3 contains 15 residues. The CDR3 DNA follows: TGTGCCAGCAGCTTAACGGGACAGGGGGTAGATACGCAGTATTTT. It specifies CASSLTGQGVDTQYF.

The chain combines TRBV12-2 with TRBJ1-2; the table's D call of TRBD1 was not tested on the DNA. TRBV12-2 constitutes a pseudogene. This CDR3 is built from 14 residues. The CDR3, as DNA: TGTGCAAGTCGCTCCCAGGGGGCACTCTGGGGCTACACCTTC. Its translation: CASRSQGALWGYTF.

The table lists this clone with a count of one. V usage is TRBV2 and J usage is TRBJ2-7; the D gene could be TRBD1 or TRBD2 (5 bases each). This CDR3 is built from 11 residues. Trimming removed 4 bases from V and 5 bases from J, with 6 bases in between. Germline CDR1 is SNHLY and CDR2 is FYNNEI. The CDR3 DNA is TGTGCCAGCAGTGTGGGGGACGAGCAGTACTTC. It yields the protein CASSVGDEQYF.